This T cell receptor beta chain was identified during a study of CD8 T cells in Susac syndrome. The J segment lost 0 bases and the V segment lost 6 bases, leaving 6 bases of the junction unmatched. The germline gives CDR1 DFQATT, CDR2 SNEGSKA (reference sequence). The CDR3 length is 14 residues. An input of about 0.5 to 1 ug of RNA was subjected to reverse transcription using random hexamers. TCRdb re-derived calls from the immunoSEQ multiplex PCR reads in MiXCR, one entry per CDR3 protein. The sample contains approximately 150,000 distinct CDR3 sequences, approximately 93% of which appear only once.

The V and J genes are TRBV20-1 and TRBJ2-7, with TRBD2 identical over 9 bases. The specimen was CD4+ T cells from PBMCs. The sequence was collected from a human donor in good health. CDR3 nucleotide sequence: TGCAGTGCCGGACTAGCGCTGAGCTCCTACGAGCAGTACTTC. Its translation: CSAGLALSSYEQYF.